A selection of T cell receptor beta chains follows, all from one sample in a study of blood T cell repertoires in COVID-19. Only in-frame clones appear in the TCRdb table, and some are missing; sequencing was by immunoSEQ multiplex PCR. Of approximately 280,000 clones detected, roughly 91% appear once; the ten largest clones hold more than 1.5%. The sequencing sample was made of PBMCs or T cells enriched from blood (not recorded which). The receptors derive from a woman aged 55-69 years who had recovered from COVID-19. CDR3s include the opening cysteine and the closing phenylalanine or tryptophan. The D gene is left open where the match is weak. The size entry is marked missing in some rows and otherwise reads once, few, many or a size class.

clone size,D gene,V gene,J gene,CDR3 DNA,CDR3 protein
.,.,TRBV9,TRBJ1-3,TGTGCCAGCAGCGAGGGGCTAGTGGGGCTAGCTGGAAACACCATATATTTT,CASSEGLVGLAGNTIYF
.,.,TRBV9,TRBJ2-2,TGTGCCAGCAGCCCCAGAGGAGGGGGCCTTAATACCGGGGAGCTGTTTTTT,CASSPRGGGLNTGELFF
.,.,TRBV19,TRBJ1-2,TGTGCCAGTAGTACCCAGGGATTTGACTATGGCTACACCTTC,CASSTQGFDYGYTF
.,TRBD1,TRBV19,TRBJ1-1,TGTGCCAGTAGTATCGGACAGGGGGACACTGAAGCTTTCTTT,CASSIGQGDTEAFF
once,TRBD2,TRBV18,TRBJ2-2,TGTGCCAGCTCACCTAGGACTAGCGGGAGAGCTACCGGGGAGCTGTTTTTT,CASSPRTSGRATGELFF
.,.,TRBV5-4,TRBJ1-5,TGTGCCAGCAGCTTGGGGGGGGAGGCCCAGCATTTT,CASSLGGEAQHF
.,TRBD1,TRBV6-5,TRBJ1-4,TGTGCCAGCAGTCAACAGGGGGCAGGGGAAAAACTGTTTTTT,CASSQQGAGEKLFF
.,.,TRBV5-1,TRBJ2-7,TGCGCCAGCAGCCCAACAGGGAGCTCCTACGAGCAGTACTTC,CASSPTGSSYEQYF
.,.,TRBV24-1,TRBJ2-2,TGTGCCACCAGTGATCCTTGGGCCACCGGGGAGCTGTTTTTT,CATSDPWATGELFF
.,.,TRBV5-8,TRBJ2-7,TGTGCCAGCAGCTTGGGGACGGAGGGATACGAGCAGTACTTC,CASSLGTEGYEQYF
.,.,TRBV28,TRBJ1-1,TGTGCCAGCAGTTGGGGGGCGGGGGCCACTGAAGCTTTCTTT,CASSWGAGATEAFF
.,.,TRBV9,TRBJ2-2,TGTGCCAGCAACTCCGGGGAAGAGGTCGGGGAGCTGTTTTTT,CASNSGEEVGELFF